Listed below are T cell receptor beta chains from one sample, sequenced in a study of blood T cell repertoires in COVID-19. Clones were sequenced by immunoSEQ multiplex PCR, and TCRdb holds only the in-frame ones, with some missing. The data contain around 370,000 clones, about 93% of them singletons. Sequenced: peripheral blood. These receptors were obtained from a woman younger than 30 who had recovered from COVID-19. Both conserved end residues are part of each CDR3. D genes are given only for firm matches. The size field is filled for only some rows; it gives once, few, many or a size class.

cdr3_aa cdr3_nt clone_size v_call d_call j_call
CASSLEANTEAFF TGTGCCAGCAGCTTAGAGGCGAACACTGAAGCTTTCTTT NA TRBV11-2 NA TRBJ1-1
CASRVVGPDTQYF TGTGCCAGCCGCGTGGTGGGCCCGGATACGCAGTATTTT NA TRBV7-2 NA TRBJ2-3
CASSLAERPYNEQFF TGTGCCAGCAGCTTAGCGGAGCGCCCCTACAATGAGCAGTTCTTC few TRBV5-5 NA TRBJ2-1
CASSGLAGAVDTQYF TGTGCCAGCTCCGGACTAGCGGGAGCGGTAGATACGCAGTATTTT NA TRBV7-9 TRBD2 TRBJ2-3
CASSHSLAENTGELFF TGCGCCAGCAGCCATTCGCTAGCGGAGAACACCGGGGAGCTGTTTTTT NA TRBV4-3 TRBD2 TRBJ2-2
CASSLYPGTGGDSPLHF TGTGCCAGCAGCTTGTACCCAGGGACAGGGGGCGATTCACCCCTCCACTTT once TRBV5-6 TRBD1 TRBJ1-6
CASRRQDTGELFF TGTGCCAGCAGGCGACAGGACACCGGGGAGCTGTTTTTT NA TRBV27 NA TRBJ2-2
CAIPSRWGAGNTIYF TGTGCCATCCCTTCGAGGTGGGGGGCTGGAAACACCATATATTTT NA TRBV6-5 NA TRBJ1-3
CASSTGAGDTEAFF TGTGCCAGCAGTACAGGGGCCGGGGACACTGAAGCTTTCTTT NA TRBV28 TRBD1 TRBJ1-1
CATSRADTGGYMNTEAFF TGTGCCACCAGCAGAGCCGATACAGGGGGCTACATGAACACTGAAGCTTTCTTT NA TRBV15 TRBD1 TRBJ1-1
CAWSGQGWTEAFF TGTGCCTGGAGTGGACAGGGTTGGACTGAAGCTTTCTTT NA TRBV30 TRBD1 TRBJ1-1
CASSVALGLAGNEQFF TGTGCCAGCAGCGTAGCCCTCGGACTAGCGGGAAATGAGCAGTTCTTC NA TRBV9 TRBD2 TRBJ2-1
CASSQLSGVGSQETQYF TGTGCCAGCAGCCAATTGTCGGGGGTAGGTTCCCAAGAGACCCAGTACTTC NA TRBV3-1/TRBV3-2 NA TRBJ2-5
CASSPGDRENTEAFF TGTGCCAGCAGCCCAGGGGACAGGGAGAACACTGAAGCTTTCTTT NA TRBV9 TRBD1 TRBJ1-1
CSARDLETQYF TGCAGTGCTAGAGACCTAGAGACCCAGTACTTC NA TRBV20-1 NA TRBJ2-5
CASSLPRQGASPVYGYTF TGTGCCAGCAGTTTACCCCGACAGGGCGCCTCCCCGGTCTATGGCTACACCTTC NA TRBV28 TRBD1 TRBJ1-2
CASSQEARATHIYGYTF TGTGCCAGCAGCCAAGAAGCCAGGGCTACACATATTTATGGCTACACCTTC NA TRBV3-1/TRBV3-2 NA TRBJ1-2
CASSPYPGTEAFF TGTGCCAGCAGCCCCTACCCGGGCACTGAAGCTTTCTTT NA TRBV7-9 NA TRBJ1-1
CASSQEASRGTEAFF TGCGCCAGCAGCCAAGAAGCATCCCGGGGCACTGAAGCTTTCTTT NA TRBV4-3 NA TRBJ1-1
CASSQDTGAGNTIYF TGCGCCAGCAGCCAAGATACAGGGGCTGGAAACACCATATATTTT once TRBV4-3 TRBD1 TRBJ1-3
CAITRTDWGKGYGYTF TGTGCCATCACCCGGACAGATTGGGGCAAGGGCTATGGCTACACCTTC once TRBV10-3 NA TRBJ1-2
CASSKLGYYGYTF TGTGCCAGCAGTAAGCTAGGATACTATGGCTACACCTTC NA TRBV6-5 NA TRBJ1-2